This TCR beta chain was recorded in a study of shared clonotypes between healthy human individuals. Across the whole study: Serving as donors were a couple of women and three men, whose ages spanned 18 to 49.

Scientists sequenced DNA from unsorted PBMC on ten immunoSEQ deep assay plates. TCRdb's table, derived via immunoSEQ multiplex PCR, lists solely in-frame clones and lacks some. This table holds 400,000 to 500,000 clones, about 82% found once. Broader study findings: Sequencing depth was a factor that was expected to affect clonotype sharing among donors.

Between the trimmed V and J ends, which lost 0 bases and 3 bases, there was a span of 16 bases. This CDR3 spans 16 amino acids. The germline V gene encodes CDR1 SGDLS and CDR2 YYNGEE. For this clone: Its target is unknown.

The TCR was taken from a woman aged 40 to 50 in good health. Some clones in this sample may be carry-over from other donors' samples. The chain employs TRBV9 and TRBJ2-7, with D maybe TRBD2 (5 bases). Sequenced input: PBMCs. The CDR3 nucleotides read TGTGCCAGCAGCGTAGGTGGTAGCGACGGAGGCTACGAGCAGTACTTC. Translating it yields CASSVGGSDGGYEQYF.